This T cell receptor beta chain derives from a study of blood T cell repertoires in COVID-19. Study in general: Collection of acute and convalescent COVID-19 samples took place in the United States, Italy and Spain. From T cells, B-cell-depleted T cells, or PBMCs came the material, which was cDNA or gDNA.

Germline assignment: CDR1 SGDLS and CDR2 YYNGEE. CDR3 size: 13 residues. V lost 3 bases, J lost 10 bases, and 16 bases lay in between. Original methodology: Reference gene primer amplification yielded estimated nucleated cell counts. Sequencing was performed with immunoSEQ multiplex PCR; in TCRdb, only in-frame clones are kept and a portion is missing. The DNA was the basis for D and trimming; V, J and clone size are from that table. The table shows fewer than 200,000 clones, with 84% occurring only once. This clone was counted between two and nine times. The sequenced sample consisted of peripheral blood. The TCR was taken from a man aged 35-49 years who had recovered from COVID-19. The chain has TRBV9 and TRBJ1-2; D perhaps matches TRBD1 (5 bases). The CDR3 spells CASSGGTGASYTF. In nucleotides, the CDR3 is TGTGCCAGCAGCGGGGGGACTGGGGCCTCCTACACCTTC.